The 27 T cell receptor beta chains in this list originate from one sample, sequenced in a study of cytomegalovirus exposure and HLA in healthy donors. Some clones are missing from TCRdb's copy, which holds only in-frame ones; the method was immunoSEQ multiplex PCR. This table has roughly 330,000 clones, 75% to 90% appearing once. Sequenced: PBMCs. The origin of the receptors is a young woman in good health and CMV-seropositive.

The CDR3 DNA reads as TGTGCCAGCAGTTTATACCAGGGACAGGGGAGAAATGAGCAGTTCTTC. Translating gives CASSLYQGQGRNEQFF. The chain has TRBV27 and TRBJ2-1; 10 positions agree with TRBD1. CDR1 and CDR2 from the germline V gene are MNHEY and SMNVEV (reference sequence). The CDR3 is made up of 16 amino acids. The trim removed 1 base at V and 7 bases at J, leaving 7 bases unmatched.

This clone has just a few counts. V usage is TRBV7-6 and J usage is TRBJ1-1; no definite D call. V shed 4 bases and J shed 4 bases, with 13 bases lying between them. Germline-derived CDR1 and CDR2 are SGHVS and FNYEAQ. The CDR3 consists of 14 residues. The CDR3 loop reads CASSSGYPSTEAFF. CDR3 DNA: TGTGCCAGCAGCTCGGGATACCCGAGCACTGAAGCTTTCTTT.

V usage is TRBV5-6 and J usage is TRBJ2-2; 8 bases align to TRBD1. Trimming cost V 2 bases and J 5 bases; bases outside gene matches: 2. Germline V gene data show CDR1 as SGHDT and CDR2 as YYEEEE. The CDR3 loop spans 14 amino acids. CDR3 nucleotide sequence: TGTGCCAGCAGCTTCAGGGGGCGTACCGGGGAGCTGTTTTTT. It yields the protein CASSFRGRTGELFF.

The chain has TRBV4-2 and TRBJ2-3; TRBD2 matches 7 bases. CDR3 length equals 16 residues. The V gene end was trimmed by 0 bases and the J gene end by 2 bases; junction bases not matched to a gene: 5. From germline, CDR1 is LGHNA and CDR2 YNFKEQ. The CDR3 DNA is TGTGCCAGCAGCCAAGAACGCGGGGGTTCCACAGATACGCAGTATTTT. Translation: CASSQERGGSTDTQYF.

V and J are TRBV5-1 and TRBJ1-6; 9 positions agree with TRBD1. The CDR3 runs to 15 residues. V gave up 0 bases and J gave up 10 bases; unmatched junction bases: 5. Germline V lookup: CDR1 SGHRS, CDR2 YFSETQ. For the CDR3, the DNA is TGCGCCAGCAGCTTGGCAGGGACAGGGAGGTCACCCCTCCACTTT. This sequence encodes CASSLAGTGRSPLHF.

This clone was detected a few times. The V and J genes are TRBV18 and TRBJ2-7; D might be TRBD1 or TRBD2, each matching 6 bases. The V end was cut by 3 bases, the J end by 5 bases, with 14 bases between. The CDR3 contains 14 residues. Per germline, CDR1 KGHSH and CDR2 LQKENI. The CDR3 coding sequence is TGTGCCAGCTCACCCCTGGGGGCGGGAAACGAGCAGTACTTC. Translating it yields CASSPLGAGNEQYF.

The chain is built from TRBV2 and TRBJ1-5, with TRBD1 identical over 8 bases. Germline V gene data show CDR1 as SNHLY and CDR2 as FYNNEI. V shed 3 bases, J shed 6 bases, and the junction held 16 bases outside the gene matches. The CDR3 length is 18 residues. In nucleotides, the CDR3 is TGTGCCAGCAGTGAGTTCGTTCGTAACAGGGGGTCTACTCAGCCCCAGCATTTT. Translation: CASSEFVRNRGSTQPQHF. Drawing the rest from reference TRBV2 and TRBJ1-5, the complete variable domain is EPEVTQTPSHQVTQMGQEVILRCVPISNHLYFYWYRQILGQKVEFLVSFYNNEISEKSEIFDDQFSVERPDGSNFTLKIRSTKLEDSAMYFCASSEFVRNRGSTQPQHFGDGTRLSIL.

The chain couples TRBV27 to TRBJ1-2; TRBD1 matches 7 bases. The V segment lost 5 bases and the J segment 5 bases; nucleotides outside the gene matches: 17. Looked up from germline, CDR1 is MNHEY and CDR2 is SMNVEV (reference sequence). CDR3 size: 17 residues. The CDR3 DNA reads as TGTGCCAGCAGTCCCGGGACAGTCCGCCGAGGGTTTTATGGCTACACCTTC. It is translated as CASSPGTVRRGFYGYTF.

This clone was found once. V and J are TRBV5-8 and TRBJ1-2, with TRBD1 as a possible D gene (6 bases). The CDR3 extends over 15 amino acids. The germline CDR1 and CDR2 sequences are SGHTS and YDEGEE. Trimming took off 4 bases at V and 0 bases at J, with 13 bases between the two ends. CDR3 coding DNA: TGTGCCAGCAGCCACAAGGGGGGCCCTAACTATGGCTACACCTTC. Translated, it gives CASSHKGGPNYGYTF.

This sequence joins TRBV19 and TRBJ2-6; D remains unclear. V was pared by 10 bases and J by 0 bases, with 10 bases between. CDR3 length: 14 amino acids. Germline loops: CDR1 LNHDA, CDR2 SQIVND (reference sequence). The CDR3 coding sequence is TGTGCCACCGAAGACCTCTCTGGGGCCAACGTCCTGACTTTC. It encodes CATEDLSGANVLTF.

The rearrangement uses TRBV4-3 and TRBJ2-7; D is unresolved. V was clipped by 3 bases and J by 7 bases, with 19 bases between them. The germline V gene encodes CDR1 LGHNA and CDR2 YSLEER. The CDR3 loop spans 15 amino acids. The CDR3: CASSQVSGPYMEQYF. DNA for the CDR3: TGCGCCAGCAGCCAGGTTTCTGGCCCCTATATGGAGCAGTACTTC.

The chain employs TRBV27 and TRBJ2-2; the D call may be TRBD1 or TRBD2 (7 bases each). The CDR3 contains 17 residues. Trimming cost V 1 base and J 3 bases, with 15 bases left between them. CDR1 and CDR2 (germline): MNHEY, SMNVEV (reference sequence). The CDR3 nucleotides are TGTGCCAGCAGTTTATTTTTGGCAGGGGGGGACACCGGGGAGCTGTTTTTT. Its protein is CASSLFLAGGDTGELFF.

The chain combines TRBV19 with TRBJ2-7, with D unclear. CDR3 size: 13 residues. Germline V lookup: CDR1 LNHDA, CDR2 SQIVND (reference sequence). Trimming left V 10 bases short and J 3 bases short, with 16 bases between. The CDR3 sequence is CATSSTHLYEQYF. CDR3 nucleotides: TGTGCCACTTCCAGTACACACCTCTACGAGCAGTACTTC.

V gene TRBV6-5 combines with J gene TRBJ2-7; no firm D call. The V gene's germline CDR1 is MNHEY and CDR2 SVGAGI. The CDR3 consists of 14 residues. Trimming removed 2 bases at V and 2 bases at J, with 10 bases between. CDR3 residues: CASSYHTEPYEQYF. The DNA of the CDR3 is TGTGCCAGCAGTTACCACACGGAGCCCTACGAGCAGTACTTC.

This chain connects TRBV9 to TRBJ2-3, with D possibly being TRBD2 (5 bases). Trimming cost V 3 bases and J 2 bases, with 13 bases left between them. Germline CDR1 and CDR2: SGDLS and YYNGEE. This CDR3 contains 15 residues. The CDR3, as DNA: TGTGCCAGCAGCGAACGGGGTTTCAACACAGATACGCAGTATTTT. This encodes CASSERGFNTDTQYF.

This chain joins TRBV4-1 and TRBJ2-4, with D possibly called TRBD1 or TRBD2 (5 bases each). Per germline, CDR1 MGHRA and CDR2 YSYEKL. CDR3 length: 16 amino acids. The ends were cut back, 3 bases at V and 7 bases at J, with 19 bases in the middle. The CDR3 coding sequence is TGCGCCAGCAGCCATAAAGGACTTCGGGACGGGAACATTCAGTACTTC. This sequence encodes CASSHKGLRDGNIQYF.

The V call is TRBV29-1, the J call TRBJ2-5; D ambiguous. Germline V gives CDR1 SQVTM, CDR2 ANQGSEA. V was cut by 3 bases and J by 1 base, with 9 bases left in between. This CDR3 region has 13 residues. CDR3: CSVDFTAQETQYF. The CDR3 region has the DNA TGCAGCGTTGATTTCACAGCCCAAGAGACCCAGTACTTC.

The count of this clone is one. The V gene is TRBV23-1, the J gene TRBJ1-2; 7 positions match TRBD1. TRBV23-1 is labeled an ORF, and its function is uncertain. The CDR3 length is 14 residues. V was clipped by 4 bases and J by 3 bases; unmatched bases: 5. CDR3 sequence: CASSLWDSHYGYTF. As DNA, the CDR3 is TGCGCCAGCAGTCTTTGGGACAGCCACTATGGCTACACCTTC.

This clone was recorded a few times. The J gene is TRBJ2-7, the V gene TRBV11-2, with D perhaps matching TRBD1 (5 bases). CDR3 size: 15 residues. CDR1 is SGHAT and CDR2 is FQNNGV in the germline V gene. Trimming cost V 7 bases and J 0 bases, with 16 bases left between them. CDR3 region: CASTWIQASSYEQYF. CDR3 DNA: TGTGCCAGCACCTGGATACAGGCCAGCTCCTACGAGCAGTACTTC. Filled out from reference TRBV11-2 and TRBJ2-7, the complete variable domain reads EAGVAQSPRYKIIEKRQSVAFWCNPISGHATLYWYQQILGQGPKLLIQFQNNGVVDDSQLPKDRFSAERLKGVDSTLKIQPAKLEDSAVYLCASTWIQASSYEQYFGPGTRLTVT.

This chain links TRBV29-1 with TRBJ2-1; D may be TRBD2 (6 bases). The CDR3 covers 11 residues. CDR1 SQVTM and CDR2 ANQGSEA come from the germline V gene. The CDR3 loop reads CSPSTGSEQFF. The CDR3 region has the DNA TGCAGTCCCTCTACCGGGAGTGAGCAGTTCTTC.

J is TRBJ1-2 and V is TRBV9; 9 nucleotides agree with TRBD1. This CDR3 is 16 amino acids long. Germline values: CDR1 SGDLS, CDR2 YYNGEE. Unmatched junction bases numbered 10, after V lost 5 bases and J lost 2 bases. CDR3 bases: TGTGCCAGCAGTGTTCTACCGGGACAGGGAAACTATGGCTACACCTTC. Residues: CASSVLPGQGNYGYTF.

This clone has just one count. The V and J genes are TRBV13 and TRBJ2-1; 14 bases line up with TRBD2. The CDR3 has 15 amino acids. Per germline, CDR1 PRHDT and CDR2 FYEKMQ (reference sequence). Trimming took 5 bases from V and 7 from J; bases not matched to a gene: 4. The CDR3 protein is CASSGRTSGRNEQFF. Written as DNA, the CDR3 is TGTGCCAGCAGCGGTCGGACTAGCGGGAGGAATGAGCAGTTCTTC.

This clone came up once. This chain joins TRBV6-5 and TRBJ1-4, with TRBD1 matching over 7 bases. The trim removed 6 bases at V and 8 bases at J, leaving 6 bases unmatched. Germline-derived CDR1 and CDR2 are MNHEY and SVGAGI. There are 13 residues in the CDR3. CDR3 sequence (DNA): TGTGCCAGCAGGCTACAGGGGAGCGAAAAACTGTTTTTT. It encodes CASRLQGSEKLFF.

The chain uses TRBV4-1 and TRBJ1-1, with TRBD1 as a possible D gene (5 bases). The V end was cut by 0 bases, the J end by 1 base, with 12 bases between. Germline CDR1 MGHRA, CDR2 YSYEKL. The CDR3 is made up of 16 amino acids. The DNA for the CDR3 is TGCGCCAGCAGCCAAGAACGAATGGGGCGGAACACTGAAGCTTTCTTT. The encoded protein is CASSQERMGRNTEAFF.

V usage is TRBV30 and J usage is TRBJ2-1; weak D call: TRBD2 (6 bases). The CDR3 consists of 12 residues. The germline CDR1 and CDR2 sequences are GTSNPN and SVGIG (reference sequence). V was shortened by 0 bases and J by 8 bases, with 8 bases between the two germline ends. For the CDR3, the DNA is TGTGCCTGGAGTGTATCTAGCGATGAGCAGTTCTTC. This codes for CAWSVSSDEQFF. Looking up the rest from reference TRBV30 and TRBJ2-1 gives the full variable domain: SQTIHQWPATLVQPVGSPLSLECTVEGTSNPNLYWYRQAAGRGLQLLFYSVGIGQISSEVPQNLSASRPQDRQFILSSKKLLLSDSGFYLCAWSVSSDEQFFGPGTRLTVL.

This clone was counted between two and nine times. The chain has TRBV29-1 and TRBJ2-3; D unclear. Germline CDR1 is SQVTM and CDR2 is ANQGSEA. Trimming took off 6 bases at V and 5 bases at J, with 9 bases between the two ends. There are 11 residues in the CDR3. CDR3 loop: CSVPWGDTQYF. CDR3 nucleotides: TGCAGCGTCCCCTGGGGAGATACGCAGTATTTT.

The chain combines TRBV29-1 with TRBJ2-2; no clear D gene. CDR1 and CDR2 from the germline V gene are SQVTM and ANQGSEA. This CDR3 has 15 amino acids. V was trimmed by 0 bases and J by 7 bases, leaving 15 bases between them. DNA of the CDR3: TGCAGCGTTGAAGATCCAAGTGAGCCCAACGGGGAGCTGTTTTTT. It yields the protein CSVEDPSEPNGELFF.